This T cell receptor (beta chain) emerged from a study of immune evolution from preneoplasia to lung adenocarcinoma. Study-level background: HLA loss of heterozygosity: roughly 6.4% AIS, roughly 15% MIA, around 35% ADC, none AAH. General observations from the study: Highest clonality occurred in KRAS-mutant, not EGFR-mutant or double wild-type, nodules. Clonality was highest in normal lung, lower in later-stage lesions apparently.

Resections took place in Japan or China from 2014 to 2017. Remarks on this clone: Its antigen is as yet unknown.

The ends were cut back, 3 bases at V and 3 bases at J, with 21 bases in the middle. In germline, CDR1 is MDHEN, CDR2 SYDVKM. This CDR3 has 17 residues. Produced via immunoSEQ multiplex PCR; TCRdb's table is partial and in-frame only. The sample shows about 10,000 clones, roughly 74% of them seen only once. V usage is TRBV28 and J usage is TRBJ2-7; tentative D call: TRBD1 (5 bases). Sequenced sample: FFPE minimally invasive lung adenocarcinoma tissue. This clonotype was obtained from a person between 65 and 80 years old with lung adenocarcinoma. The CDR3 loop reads CASSLSGANIWYYEQYF. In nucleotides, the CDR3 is TGTGCCAGCAGTTTGAGTGGGGCTAATATTTGGTACTACGAGCAGTACTTC.